This T cell receptor beta chain was sequenced during a study of T cell repertoires in aging, cancer and after chemotherapy. General study results and limits: In healthy donors, age-related TCR diversity loss mainly reflected lost richness. In each cancer cohort, median generation probability increased across chemotherapy, suggesting thymic output rebounded. Age-matched healthy donors had significantly more diverse, less clonal blood TCR repertoires than untreated cancer patients. No conclusions about immunological memory after chemotherapy can be drawn from the repertoire data.

The V and J ends lost 4 bases and 0 bases respectively, with 15 bases between them. The germline gives CDR1 SGHRS, CDR2 YFSETQ. The CDR3 is 16 residues long. Multiplex touch-down PCR with TRB-A/B primers amplified rearranged V-D-J TRB sequences. TCRdb analysed the multiplex PCR reads with MiXCR anew, one entry per CDR3 protein. Of approximately 11,000 distinct CDR3 sequences listed, 25% to 35% are singletons. TCR beta rearrangements were amplified from peripheral blood genomic DNA. A remark on this clonotype: Its antigen is not identified.

This chain joins TRBV5-1 and TRBJ2-3; D may be TRBD1 or TRBD2 (6 bases each). The sequenced sample consisted of blood. The sequence was collected from a human donor in good health. CDR3 in DNA: TGCGCCAGCAGCCTCACCCCGGGGGCTAGCACAGATACGCAGTATTTT. As protein: CASSLTPGASTDTQYF.